The 27 T cell receptor beta chains below were found in one sample sequenced in a study of T cell responses to AZD1222 COVID-19 vaccine. TCRdb's table, derived via immunoSEQ multiplex PCR, lists solely in-frame clones and lacks some. The top ten clones hold under 20% of a sample with some 100,000 clones, more than 70% of them seen once. Source: peripheral blood, taken on day 0 of AZD1222 vaccination. The receptors derive from an adult in good health.

The J gene is TRBJ2-1, the V gene TRBV7-6; 10 bases agree with TRBD2. CDR3 size: 16 residues. In germline, CDR1 is SGHVS, CDR2 FNYEAQ. With V trimmed by 5 bases and J by 4 bases, 8 bases remained unmatched. Here the CDR3 reads CASSTTSGFLYNEQFF. Here the CDR3 DNA reads TGTGCCAGCAGCACGACTAGCGGGTTCCTTTACAATGAGCAGTTCTTC.

The genes are TRBV5-4 and TRBJ2-3; D is tentatively TRBD1 or TRBD2 (5 bases each). The V gene lost 8 bases and the J gene lost 6 bases, with 13 bases spanning the gap. Germline V gene sequence: CDR1 SGHNT, CDR2 YYREEE (reference sequence). The CDR3 is 12 amino acids. CDR3 sequence (DNA): TGTGCCAGTGGGACCGGGCGGGATACGCAGTATTTT. It yields the protein CASGTGRDTQYF.

This chain connects TRBV5-1 to TRBJ2-3; 7 nucleotides match TRBD2. Germline trimming cut 2 bases from V and 4 bases from J; bases unmatched to any gene: 7. The CDR3 totals 15 residues. Looked up from germline, CDR1 is SGHRS and CDR2 is YFSETQ. The CDR3 loop reads CASSLREARPDTQYF. CDR3 nucleotide sequence: TGCGCCAGCAGCTTACGGGAGGCCCGCCCAGATACGCAGTATTTT.

The genes are TRBV28 and TRBJ2-3; tentative D call: TRBD1 (6 bases). Trimming took off 1 base at V and 4 bases at J, with 15 bases between the two ends. Germline CDR1 reads MDHEN; CDR2 reads SYDVKM. The CDR3 is 16 amino acids. CDR3 sequence reads: CASSLSQGLTPDTQYF. CDR3 nucleotide sequence: TGTGCCAGCAGTTTATCACAGGGCCTCACTCCAGATACGCAGTATTTT.

This sequence joins TRBV6-2 or TRBV6-3 and TRBJ1-5, with a possible D match to TRBD1 (6 bases). Germline values: CDR1 MNHEY, CDR2 SVGEGT. Trimming shortened V by 5 bases and J by 6 bases, and 20 bases separated the two germline ends. The CDR3 runs to 16 residues. CDR3 residues: CASSPPRRGKGQPQHF. In DNA form, the CDR3 reads TGTGCCAGCAGTCCCCCCCGCAGGGGAAAGGGTCAGCCCCAGCATTTT.

This rearrangement joins TRBV10-3 to TRBJ1-2; 7 positions agree with TRBD1. This CDR3 is built from 14 residues. Germline V gene sequence: CDR1 ENHRY, CDR2 SYGVKD. The junction had 10 bases not matched to a gene; V was cut back by 10 bases and J by 2 bases. The DNA for the CDR3 is TGTGCCACGGGGACAGACCCGCCCAACTATGGCTACACCTTC. This encodes CATGTDPPNYGYTF.

The chain joins TRBV3-1 (or the pseudogene TRBV3-2) to TRBJ2-1, with no clear D. With 1 base removed from V and 0 bases from J, the gap between germline ends came to 13 bases. Germline assignment: CDR1 LGHDT and CDR2 YNNKEL (reference sequence). The CDR3 covers 17 residues. The CDR3 sequence is CASSQGNRVSSYNEQFF. The CDR3 DNA reads TGTGCCAGCAGCCAAGGGAACCGGGTTAGCTCCTACAATGAGCAGTTCTTC.

Remarks on this clone: The junction departs from germline at one end; a sequencing error may be responsible. The V gene is TRBV30, the J gene TRBJ1-1; 9 positions match TRBD1. The CDR3 is 11 amino acids. Germline CDR1 and CDR2: GTSNPN and SVGIG (reference sequence). Here the CDR3 DNA reads TGCAGCCTGGGACAGGGTTTTGAAGCTTTCTTT. Encoded protein: CSLGQGFEAFF.

The gene calls are TRBV19 and TRBJ1-5, with TRBD1 matching 7 bases. The germline V gene encodes CDR1 LNHDA and CDR2 SQIVND (reference sequence). The CDR3 loop spans 17 amino acids. J was trimmed by 0 bases and V by 7 bases; bases with no gene match: 12. CDR3 bases: TGTGCCAGTAAGGGCCGGGACAGCCCATATAGCAATCAGCCCCAGCATTTT. The encoded protein is CASKGRDSPYSNQPQHF.

This chain connects TRBV9 to TRBJ1-5, with no clear D. CDR1 and CDR2 from the germline V gene are SGDLS and YYNGEE. Trimming stripped 7 bases from V and 0 bases from J, with 14 bases between. The CDR3 totals 15 residues. In nucleotides, the CDR3 is TGTGCCAGCGGATTGGACGGGGTTAGCAATCAGCCCCAGCATTTT. Amino acid sequence: CASGLDGVSNQPQHF.

This clone occurred a few times. The gene calls are TRBV7-9 and TRBJ1-2; the match to TRBD1 covers 12 bases. CDR3 size: 15 residues. The trim removed 2 bases at V and 7 bases at J, leaving 5 bases unmatched. CDR1 is SEHNR and CDR2 is FQNEAQ in the germline V gene (reference sequence). This CDR3 reads CASSLLGQGAFGYTF. Here the CDR3 DNA reads TGTGCCAGCAGCTTATTGGGACAGGGGGCATTTGGCTACACCTTC.

The rearrangement joins TRBV3-1 (or the pseudogene TRBV3-2) to TRBJ2-2; 9 bases are shared with TRBD2. V dropped 0 bases and J dropped 6; count of bases not matched to a gene: 5. CDR1 and CDR2 from the germline V gene are LGHDT and YNNKEL (reference sequence). The CDR3 covers 16 residues. CDR3 in amino acids: CASSQDEREAAGELFF. The CDR3 bases are TGTGCCAGCAGCCAAGACGAGCGGGAGGCGGCCGGGGAGCTGTTTTTT.

This clone turned up a few times. This sequence joins TRBV28 and TRBJ1-1; TRBD1 aligns across 7 bases. The CDR3 is 14 residues long. V was clipped by 2 bases and J by 2 bases; unmatched bases: 2. From germline, CDR1 is MDHEN and CDR2 SYDVKM. Here the CDR3 DNA reads TGTGCCAGCAGTTTAGGGACAGACAACACTGAAGCTTTCTTT. Residues: CASSLGTDNTEAFF.

The rearrangement joins TRBV7-2 to TRBJ2-3; no clear D gene. The CDR3 is made up of 15 amino acids. Germline V lookup: CDR1 SGHTA, CDR2 FQGNSA. The V end was cut by 5 bases, the J end by 7 bases, with 19 bases between. CDR3 sequence: CASSLPGRMVNTQYF. The CDR3, as DNA: TGTGCCAGCAGCCTACCCGGCAGGATGGTAAATACGCAGTATTTT.

The J gene is TRBJ2-7, the V gene TRBV30; TRBD1 matches at 10 bases. The germline V gene has CDR1 GTSNPN and CDR2 SVGIG (reference sequence). The CDR3 length is 13 residues. Losses at the gene ends were 2 bases for V and 6 bases for J; bases not matched to a gene: 4. CDR3 DNA: TGTGCCTGGAGTATCCGGACAGGGGGCGAGCAGTACTTC. This codes for CAWSIRTGGEQYF.

This clone was seen a single time. This chain uses TRBV29-1 with TRBJ2-2; 7 bases agree with TRBD1. This CDR3 has 15 residues. With V trimmed by 4 bases and J by 4 bases, 9 bases remained unmatched. CDR1 is SQVTM, CDR2 ANQGSEA, per germline. The DNA of the CDR3 is TGCAGCGTTGGGACGGGACAGAACCCCACCGGGGAGCTGTTTTTT. Protein product: CSVGTGQNPTGELFF.

The chain couples TRBV19 to TRBJ1-5; TRBD1 might be the D (5 bases). Germline CDR1 and CDR2: LNHDA and SQIVND (reference sequence). This CDR3 is 14 amino acids long. V lost 5 bases, J lost 0 bases, and 8 bases lay in between. The DNA for the CDR3 is TGTGCCAGTAGTGCAGGGAATAGCAATCAGCCCCAGCATTTT. Amino acid sequence: CASSAGNSNQPQHF.

V and J are TRBV6-1 and TRBJ2-2; TRBD1 might be the D (6 bases). There are 14 residues in the CDR3. Germline CDR1 is MNHNS and CDR2 is SASEGT. V was trimmed by 2 bases and J by 6 bases, leaving 10 bases between them. For the CDR3, the DNA is TGTGCCAGCAGTGAAAACAGGGCATCCGGGGAGCTGTTTTTT. It translates to CASSENRASGELFF.

V usage is TRBV28 and J usage is TRBJ2-1; possible D gene TRBD2, 6 bases. The CDR3 runs to 14 residues. Trimming stripped 7 bases from V and 3 bases from J, with 13 bases between. Germline V gives CDR1 MDHEN, CDR2 SYDVKM. CDR3: CASIPGGIYNEQFF. The CDR3, as DNA: TGTGCCAGCATCCCCGGAGGGATCTACAATGAGCAGTTCTTC.

The chain is built from TRBV21-1 and TRBJ2-7; the table's D call TRBD2 went unverified against the DNA. TRBV21-1 is termed a pseudogene. This CDR3 is 14 amino acids long. CDR3: CASSRLALTYEQYV. DNA of the CDR3: TGTGCCAGCAGCCGTCTAGCCCTGACTTACGAGCAGTACGTC.

The rearrangement links TRBV6-1 to TRBJ2-7, with no clear D. The CDR3 contains 13 residues. With 3 bases removed from V and 0 bases from J, the gap between germline ends came to 6 bases. The V gene's germline CDR1 is MNHNS and CDR2 SASEGT. In DNA, the CDR3 is TGTGCCAGCAGTGACGGTTTCTCCTACGAGCAGTACTTC. Translating it yields CASSDGFSYEQYF.

The chain has TRBV10-1 and TRBJ2-7; D call uncertain. The germline V gene encodes CDR1 WNHNN and CDR2 SYGVQD (reference sequence). The CDR3 sequence is 12 residues long. The V end lost 10 bases, the J end lost 6 bases, and 16 bases lay between the germline ends. CDR3 bases: TGCGCCACCCTCTTGGGCAGTTGCGAGCAGTACGTC. The encoded protein is CATLLGSCEQYV.

The rearrangement uses TRBV27 and TRBJ2-7, with D perhaps TRBD1 (5 bases). Germline V gene sequence: CDR1 MNHEY, CDR2 SMNVEV (reference sequence). The CDR3 is made up of 16 amino acids. Trimming stripped 5 bases from V and 0 bases from J, with 17 bases between. The chain's CDR3 is CASSPAGWGASYEQYF. DNA of the CDR3: TGTGCCAGCAGTCCCGCAGGGTGGGGCGCCTCCTACGAGCAGTACTTC.

The chain recombines TRBV7-3 with TRBJ2-2; D might be TRBD1 or TRBD2, each matching 5 bases. The germline V gene encodes CDR1 SGHTA and CDR2 FQGTGA. CDR3 size: 16 residues. Trimming took off 5 bases at V and 1 base at J, with 14 bases between the two ends. The CDR3 protein is CASSIKTGLNTGELFF. The CDR3 bases are TGTGCCAGCAGCATAAAGACGGGGCTGAACACCGGGGAGCTGTTTTTT.

The chain uses TRBV19 and TRBJ2-3, with TRBD1 matching 8 bases. Germline V gene lookup returns CDR1 LNHDA and CDR2 SQIVND (reference sequence). The CDR3 runs 14 residues. Losses at the gene ends were 7 bases for V and 2 bases for J; bases not matched to a gene: 5. The CDR3 nucleotides are TGTGCCAGTAAAACAGGGGGAACCACAGATACGCAGTATTTT. Residues: CASKTGGTTDTQYF.

The chain recombines TRBV9 with TRBJ2-1, with 8 bases lining up with TRBD2. The CDR3 runs to 15 residues. The V segment lost 0 bases and the J segment 5 bases; nucleotides outside the gene matches: 4. Germline values: CDR1 SGDLS, CDR2 YYNGEE. The CDR3 loop is CASSVGTSSHNEQFF. Written as DNA, the CDR3 is TGTGCCAGCAGCGTAGGGACTAGCAGCCACAATGAGCAGTTCTTC.

The V and J genes are TRBV15 and TRBJ2-1, with 11 bases fitting TRBD1. There are 15 residues in the CDR3. The V gene end was trimmed by 1 base and the J gene end by 7 bases; junction bases not matched to a gene: 3. Germline-derived CDR1 and CDR2 are LNHNV and YYDKDF (reference sequence). The CDR3 bases are TGTGCCACCAGCAGAGTAGGGACAGGGGGAAATGAGCAGTTCTTC. It codes for CATSRVGTGGNEQFF.